This entry lists 9 T cell receptor beta chains sequenced from one sample in a study of OX40 agonist ivuxolimab in advanced cancers. Library prep was done by the immunoSEQ multiplex PCR assay. TCRdb limited this immuneACCESS table to in-frame rearrangements with V and J called. A share of clones is missing; checked studies link under half to unresolved V genes, and the rest is unexplained. The sample yields some 62,000 clones; around 93% were counted once. The ten largest clonotypes hold about 12% of the sample. This specimen consisted of CD4+ or CD8+ T cells sorted from blood, obtained in a trial of the OX40 agonist ivuxolimab. These TCRs come from an adult with an advanced solid tumor such as melanoma, head and neck, liver or kidney cancer.

The rearrangement joins TRBV14 to TRBJ2-1; 9 bases line up with TRBD1. Per germline, CDR1 SGHDN and CDR2 FVKESK. The CDR3 has 17 amino acids. The trim removed 3 bases at V and 4 bases at J, leaving 10 bases unmatched. CDR3 DNA sequence: TGTGCCAGCAGCCACCGAGACAGGGGACAGGGATACAATGAGCAGTTCTTC. Translated, it gives CASSHRDRGQGYNEQFF.

This chain uses TRBV29-1 with TRBJ2-2; 13 bases are shared with TRBD2. Unmatched junction bases numbered 26, after V lost 4 bases and J lost 6 bases. The CDR3 totals 22 residues. Germline assignment: CDR1 SQVTM and CDR2 ANQGSEA. CDR3 nucleotides: TGCAGCGTTGCGACAGGGAAGGGGATAGGACTAGCGGGAGCAAGGGACTCCGGGGAGCTGTTTTTT. Amino acid sequence: CSVATGKGIGLAGARDSGELFF.

The chain is built from TRBV19 and TRBJ1-1, with unresolved D. Germline V CDR1 and CDR2: LNHDA, SQIVND (reference sequence). V was shortened by 1 base and J by 4 bases, with 7 bases between the two germline ends. This CDR3 region has 13 residues. The CDR3 protein is CASSIGTGTEAFF. In nucleotides, the CDR3 is TGTGCCAGTAGTATAGGGACGGGCACTGAAGCTTTCTTT.

This chain connects TRBV10-2 to TRBJ2-7, with a weak D call TRBD2 (6 bases). Germline loops: CDR1 WSHSY, CDR2 SAAADI. V was shortened by 7 bases and J by 2 bases, with 18 bases between the two germline ends. This CDR3 contains 15 residues. The CDR3 region has the DNA TGCGCCAGCATGGTTATGGGCGGGAAAGCCTACGAGCAGTACTTC. It translates to CASMVMGGKAYEQYF.

V is TRBV15 and J is TRBJ2-7; TRBD2 agrees at 7 bases. J lost 3 bases, V lost 3 bases, and 14 bases had no gene match. CDR3 length equals 17 residues. Germline loops: CDR1 LNHNV, CDR2 YYDKDF (reference sequence). The CDR3 region has the DNA TGTGCCACCAGCAGGCCCCCCCCGACTAGCCTTAGCTACGAGCAGTACTTC. Its protein product is CATSRPPPTSLSYEQYF.

J is TRBJ2-5 and V is TRBV13, with TRBD2 identical over 11 bases. CDR3 length equals 16 residues. CDR1 PRHDT and CDR2 FYEKMQ come from the germline V gene (reference sequence). The V segment lost 2 bases and the J segment 5 bases; nucleotides outside the gene matches: 7. CDR3 sequence (DNA): TGTGCCAGCAGCTTACGTTCGGCTAGCGGGAGGGAGACCCAGTACTTC. The encoded protein is CASSLRSASGRETQYF.

This sequence joins TRBV7-9 and TRBJ2-5; 9 nucleotides match TRBD2. The CDR3 consists of 16 residues. The germline V gene has CDR1 SEHNR and CDR2 FQNEAQ (reference sequence). The J segment lost 3 bases and the V segment lost 1 base, leaving 6 bases of the junction unmatched. The DNA for the CDR3 is TGTGCCAGCAGCTTAGAACCCAGCGGGAGGAAAGAGACCCAGTACTTC. Translation gives CASSLEPSGRKETQYF. The complete variable domain, with remaining parts taken from reference TRBV7-9 and TRBJ2-5, reads DTGVSQNPRHKITKRGQNVTFRCDPISEHNRLYWYRQTLGQGPEFLTYFQNEAQLEKSRLLSDRFSAERPKGSFSTLEIQRTEQGDSAMYLCASSLEPSGRKETQYFGPGTRLLVL.

The chain couples TRBV5-1 to TRBJ2-7; no definite D call. CDR1 and CDR2 (germline): SGHRS, YFSETQ. This CDR3 is 12 amino acids long. Trimming left V 4 bases short and J 0 bases short, with 5 bases between. The CDR3 DNA reads as TGCGCCAGCAGCCCGGACTCCTACGAGCAGTACTTC. Translating gives CASSPDSYEQYF. The variable domain in full, with the rest retrieved from reference TRBV5-1 and TRBJ2-7, is KAGVTQTPRYLIKTRGQQVTLSCSPISGHRSVSWYQQTPGQGLQFLFEYFSETQRNKGNFPGRFSGRQFSNSRSEMNVSTLELGDSALYLCASSPDSYEQYFGPGTRLTVT.

Notes on this clone: Its ends do not fully match the called genes, so a read error is possible. The chain combines TRBV10-3 with TRBJ2-2; 7 bases map to TRBD2. Germline lookup yields CDR1 ENHRY and CDR2 SYGVKD. The CDR3 sequence is 11 residues long. The CDR3 sequence is CAINGQRGAVF. CDR3 nucleotides: TGTGCCATCAATGGGCAGCGGGGAGCTGTTTTT.